This T cell receptor beta chain was sequenced in a study of blood T cells in healthy people across ages. The study, taken as a whole, reports: It was found that TCR beta diversity correlated strongly with the percentage of naive T cells.

This clonotype was counted a few times. Antigen unknown. Donors each provided about 9.5 milliliters of peripheral blood. Sample-barcoded 5' priming and a J-beta primer mix drove a second PCR of 7 to 11 cycles. Each cDNA molecule carried a tag from a template-switch adaptor that contained 12 random nucleotides. Using its own MiXCR run on the 5' RACE reads, TCRdb lists one record per CDR3 protein. The sample records roughly 700,000 distinct CDR3 sequences, roughly 25% being singletons. The CDR3 covers 15 residues. Germline V lookup: CDR1 MDHEN, CDR2 SYDVKM. V gave up 6 bases and J gave up 4 bases; unmatched junction bases: 12. This sample was also put to use in a study of T cells of mothers and their children. From that paper: A few mothers and their six children, all healthy Caucasians, donated.

The sequencing sample was made of blood. The rearrangement links TRBV28 to TRBJ2-7; TRBD2 matches at 7 bases. The receptor was isolated from a boy under 18 in good health. The CDR3 nucleotides read TGTGCCAGCAGACGATCAGGGTTTAGCGGGTACGAGCAGTACTTC. As protein: CASRRSGFSGYEQYF.